The clone carrying this T cell receptor beta chain was counted between two and nine times. The sample belongs to a study of beta chain features in type 1 diabetes. Germline trimming cut 4 bases from V and 3 bases from J; bases unmatched to any gene: 8. CDR1 and CDR2 from the germline V gene are SGDLS and YYNGEE. CDR3 length: 16 residues. Since all of the isolated RNA was reverse transcribed, expressed TCRB transcripts were what got sequenced. The protocol was immunoSEQ multiplex PCR, while the TCRdb copy is restricted to in-frame clones and leaves out a portion. The sample yields under 450,000 clones, about 14% seen once.

The chain recombines TRBV9 with TRBJ2-3; 10 bases align to TRBD2. The clonotype originates from a man aged 30-40 years in good health. Sequenced material: naive CD4+ T cells from blood. The CDR3 loop reads CASSTLAGDGTDTQYF. As DNA, the CDR3 is TGTGCCAGCAGCACTCTAGCGGGAGACGGTACAGATACGCAGTATTTT.